A single sample is the source of the 3 T cell receptor beta chains below, sequenced in a study of T cells in localized non-small cell lung cancer. Some clones are missing from TCRdb's copy, which holds only in-frame ones; the method was immunoSEQ multiplex PCR. The data show about 24,000 clones, about 91% seen once. Source: peripheral blood mononuclear cells, taken before any cancer treatment. Source of these receptors: a woman aged 40 to 75 with stage III lung adenocarcinoma.

Concerning this clone: Other DNA sequences from this sample encode an identical CDR3 as well. V gene TRBV7-2 combines with J gene TRBJ2-7; TRBD1 might be the D (6 bases). This CDR3 is 15 amino acids long. CDR1 and CDR2 from the germline V gene are SGHTA and FQGNSA. Between the trimmed V and J ends, which lost 1 base and 2 bases, there was a span of 12 bases. The CDR3 protein is CASSLGAGVTYEQYF. CDR3 nucleotide sequence: TGTGCCAGCAGCTTAGGGGCAGGGGTAACCTACGAGCAGTACTTC.

The chain recombines TRBV18 with TRBJ2-1; no clear D. The germline V gene has CDR1 KGHSH and CDR2 LQKENI. The CDR3 has 14 residues. The V gene lost 0 bases and the J gene lost 6 bases, with 9 bases spanning the gap. The CDR3 bases are TGTGCCAGCTCACCACCATCTGGTTCCAATGAGCAGTTCTTC. Residues: CASSPPSGSNEQFF.

This clone was found a few times. As DNA, the CDR3 is TGTGCCAGCTTAAGGGCAGCTATGAACACTGAAGCTTTCTTT. Translation: CASLRAAMNTEAFF. This chain joins TRBV6-1 and TRBJ1-1; D call uncertain. The CDR3 runs 14 residues. Germline loops: CDR1 MNHNS, CDR2 SASEGT. Trimming took 8 bases from V and 0 from J, leaving 13 bases between them.